These 18 T cell receptor beta chains were sequenced from one sample in a study of tissue T cells after allogeneic stem cell transplantation. Time point specified: mouse harvest day 14 after allogeneic transplant. Each mouse received 10^7 T-cell-depleted marrow cells plus 10^6 splenic CD5+ T cells by tail vein. The data were produced by immunoSEQ multiplex PCR, yet TCRdb's version contains in-frame clones alone and is incomplete. The sample lists 5,000 or so clones, almost 40% seen once, with roughly 24% in the top ten. Sequencing was done on a sample of gut tissue. The origin of the receptors is a female BALB/c mouse given C57BL/6 T cells with graft-versus-host disease after an allogeneic hematopoietic cell transplant.

With respect to this clone: Gene and germline names: mouse. The read ends 1 residue before the CDR3 terminus; that terminus is restored from the germline J gene. The gene calls are TRBV26 and TRBJ1-1, with 7 positions matching TRBD1. J was trimmed by 0 bases and V by 2 bases; bases with no gene match: 3. There are 15 residues in the CDR3. Per the germline V gene, CDR1 is KGHPV and CDR2 is FQNQEV (reference sequence). CDR3 residues: CASSLAGTANTEVFF. The DNA read from the CDR3 is TGTGCCAGCAGTCTGGCCGGGACAGCAAACACAGAAGTCTTC.

This clone was seen more than once but under ten times. Gene and germline names: mouse. The read ends 1 residue shy of where the CDR3 ends; the end is completed using the germline J gene. The chain uses TRBV12-1 and TRBJ1-3; 7 nucleotides match TRBD1. V lost 1 base and J lost 0; bases outside the gene matches: 5. Germline V gene lookup returns CDR1 SGHSN and CDR2 HYEKVE. This CDR3 spans 16 amino acids. The CDR3 is CASSLRQGDSGNTLYF. CDR3 DNA (partial): TGTGCCAGCTCTCTACGACAGGGCGATTCTGGAAATACGCTCTAT.

A few counts support this clone. Germline and genes here are mouse. The CDR3 goes on 1 residue after the read ends, and that part is filled in from the germline J gene. The chain carries TRBV3 and TRBJ2-7; D perhaps matches TRBD2 (7 bases). CDR3 length equals 14 residues. Trimming removed 2 bases at V and 7 bases at J, with 15 bases between. From germline, CDR1 is SNHLY and CDR2 FYNGKV (reference sequence). CDR3: CASSLKGGAGEQYF. The DNA read from the CDR3 is TGTGCCAGCAGCTTAAAGGGGGGCGCGGGGGAACAGTAC.

With respect to this clone: Gene names and germline refer to mouse. The sequence runs out 1 residue before the end of the CDR3; the remainder is reconstructed from the germline J gene. J is TRBJ1-1 and V is TRBV26; 8 bases map to TRBD1. This CDR3 region has 15 residues. Losses at the gene ends were 3 bases for V and 0 bases for J; bases not matched to a gene: 3. Germline values: CDR1 KGHPV, CDR2 FQNQEV (reference sequence). The DNA read from the CDR3 is TGTGCCAGCAGTCTCCAACAGGGGGCAAACACAGAAGTCTTC. This translates into CASSLQQGANTEVF. The whole CDR3 protein reads CASSLQQGANTEVFF.

About this clone itself: The genes are named according to mouse. Read coverage stops 1 residue before the CDR3 terminus; the germline J gene supplies the remainder. The chain combines TRBV3 with TRBJ1-2; D uncertain. This CDR3 region has 13 residues. Trimming took 6 bases from V and 0 from J, leaving 8 bases between them. CDR1 SNHLY and CDR2 FYNGKV come from the germline V gene (reference sequence). CDR3 loop: CASSSTANSDYTF. CDR3 DNA, as far as it was read: TGTGCCAGCAGTTCAACAGCAAACTCCGACTACACC.

This clone occurred a few times. Mouse gene names apply. The read falls 1 residue short of the CDR3 end, and the missing part is taken from the germline J gene. J is TRBJ2-3 and V is TRBV26; 7 bases fit TRBD2. Trimming cost V 2 bases and J 0 bases; bases outside gene matches: 2. Germline loops: CDR1 KGHPV, CDR2 FQNQEV (reference sequence). This CDR3 has 15 amino acids. This CDR3 is CASSLGGGSAETLYF. CDR3 DNA (partial): TGTGCCAGCAGTCTGGGGGGGGGTAGTGCAGAAACGCTGTAT.

About this clone: These gene names are mouse names. The read ends 1 residue shy of where the CDR3 ends; the end is completed using the germline J gene. The V call is TRBV12-1, the J call TRBJ2-5; 10 positions agree with TRBD2. Germline V gene sequence: CDR1 SGHSN, CDR2 HYEKVE. The CDR3 consists of 17 residues. With V trimmed by 0 bases and J by 3 bases, 8 bases remained unmatched. Incomplete CDR3 DNA: TGTGCCAGCTCTCTCGATCTGGGGGGGCGCGGGCAAGACACCCAGTAC. Encoded protein: CASSLDLGGRGQDTQY. The full CDR3 sequence reads CASSLDLGGRGQDTQYF.

For this clone: Mouse gene names apply. The read is 1 residue too short to cover the CDR3 end, so that end is filled in from the germline J gene. The chain uses TRBV12-2 and TRBJ2-5, with D perhaps matching TRBD2 (6 bases). V lost 6 bases to trimming and J lost 4 bases, with 13 bases between them. Germline loops: CDR1 SGHLS, CDR2 HYDKME. This CDR3 spans 13 amino acids. The CDR3: CASNRDSKDTQYF. The CDR3 bases that were read are TGTGCCAGCAACCGGGACTCTAAAGACACCCAGTAC.

Comments on this clone: Mouse germline and gene names are used. The read terminates 1 residue ahead of where the CDR3 ends, so the germline J gene completes it. The rearrangement links TRBV15 to TRBJ2-2, with no clear D. Trimming removed 2 bases at V and 0 bases at J, with 4 bases between. Germline lookup yields CDR1 SGHND and CDR2 FRSKSL. The CDR3 is 14 amino acids. This CDR3 reads CASSLTSNTGQLYF. Partial CDR3 DNA: TGTGCCAGCAGTTTAACATCAAACACCGGGCAGCTCTAC. The full variable domain, rest sourced from reference TRBV15 and TRBJ2-2, is DAGVTQTPRHEVAEKGQTIILKCEPVSGHNDLFWYRQTKIQGLELLSYFRSKSLMEDGGAFKDRFKAEMLNSSFSTLKIQPTEPKDSAVYLCASSLTSNTGQLYFGEGSKLTVL.

This clone is categorized as medium-sized. Gene labels here are mouse ones. Read data end 1 residue before the CDR3 end; the end is taken from the germline J gene. The V gene is TRBV1, the J gene TRBJ2-7; TRBD2 aligns across 12 bases. V gave up 0 bases and J gave up 7 bases; unmatched junction bases: 4. Germline V gene sequence: CDR1 NSQYPW, CDR2 LRSPGD (reference sequence). The CDR3 runs to 15 residues. Here the CDR3 reads CTCSAEGTGGTEQYF. CDR3 bases read: TGCACCTGCAGTGCAGAAGGGACTGGGGGGACGGAACAGTAC.

This clone appeared a few times. Genes and germline come from the mouse. The missing CDR3 end, 1 residue past where the read stops, is filled in from the germline J gene. This chain uses TRBV26 with TRBJ2-4, with 10 bases aligning to TRBD1. CDR3 size: 15 residues. CDR1 is KGHPV, CDR2 FQNQEV, per germline (reference sequence). V lost 2 bases, J lost 1 base, and 0 bases stayed unmatched. CDR3: CASSLGTGGQNTLYF. Partial CDR3 DNA: TGTGCCAGCAGTCTGGGGACAGGGGGTCAAAACACCTTGTAC.

This clone has just a few counts. These gene names are mouse names. The read falls 1 residue short of the CDR3 end, and the missing part is taken from the germline J gene. The chain joins TRBV26 to TRBJ2-4; 7 positions match TRBD1. J was trimmed by 3 bases and V by 6 bases; bases with no gene match: 3. CDR1 and CDR2 (germline): KGHPV, FQNQEV (reference sequence). The CDR3 consists of 13 residues. The part of the CDR3 DNA that was read is TGTGCCAGCAGACGACAGGGACAAAACACCTTGTAC. The encoded protein is CASRRQGQNTLY. The entire CDR3 is CASRRQGQNTLYF.

Comments on this clone: The gene names here belong to mouse. Read sequence stops 1 residue before the CDR3 end, and the germline J gene provides the missing end. This sequence joins TRBV31 and TRBJ2-7; TRBD2 aligns across 9 bases. The CDR3 totals 15 residues. With 3 bases clipped from V and 0 bases from J, the junction kept 6 bases outside the gene matches. The germline V gene has CDR1 GKSSPN and CDR2 SITVG. The sequenced CDR3 bases are TGTGCCTGGAGCCCTGACTGGGGGAGCTCCTATGAACAGTAC. Translated: CAWSPDWGSSYEQY. The whole CDR3 sequence reads CAWSPDWGSSYEQYF.

As for this clone: Gene names and germline refer to mouse. The read finishes 1 residue shy of the CDR3 end, and the germline J gene is used to complete it. The rearrangement links TRBV13-1 to TRBJ2-5; 12 bases are shared with TRBD2. The CDR3 totals 14 residues. The junction had 7 bases not matched to a gene; V was cut back by 8 bases and J by 6 bases. Germline values: CDR1 NSHNY, CDR2 SYGAGN. Partial CDR3 DNA: TGTGCCAGTTCGACTGGGGGGGCGGTTGACACCCAGTAC. This codes for CASSTGGAVDTQY. From start to end, the CDR3 is CASSTGGAVDTQYF.

In regard to this clone: Germline and genes here are mouse. The CDR3 end is not reached by the read, which stops 1 residue before it; the germline J gene fills it in. The genes are TRBV13-2 and TRBJ2-5, with 8 nucleotides matching TRBD2. CDR3 size: 17 residues. V was clipped by 0 bases and J by 3 bases; unmatched bases: 9. Looked up from germline, CDR1 is NNHNN and CDR2 is SYGAGS (reference sequence). The covered CDR3 bases are TGTGCCAGCGGTGATGCACCCCTCGACTGGGGTCAAGACACCCAGTAC. It codes for CASGDAPLDWGQDTQY. The complete CDR3 sequence is CASGDAPLDWGQDTQYF.

This clone was counted between two and nine times. Germline and genes here are mouse. Coverage ceases 1 residue before the CDR3 finishes, and the germline J gene fills in the end. The gene calls are TRBV12-1 and TRBJ2-3, with 10 bases aligning to TRBD1. Trimming at V came to 3 bases and at J to 1 base, leaving 6 bases not matched to a gene. Per the germline V gene, CDR1 is SGHSN and CDR2 is HYEKVE. The CDR3 covers 16 residues. The CDR3 is CASSWTGGPGAETLYF. The CDR3 bases that were read are TGTGCCAGCTCTTGGACAGGGGGGCCGGGTGCAGAAACGCTGTAT. Together with reference TRBV12-1 and TRBJ2-3, the CDR3 gives the full variable domain: DSGVVQSPRHIIKEKGGRSVLTCIPISGHSNVVWYQQTLGKELKFLIQHYEKVERDKGFLPSRFSVQQFDDYHSEMNMSALELEDSAMYFCASSWTGGPGAETLYFGSGTRLTVL.

Notes on this clone: Mouse germline and gene names are used. Sequencing ends 1 residue short of the CDR3 end; the germline J gene provides the rest. The rearrangement joins TRBV3 to TRBJ2-4; TRBD2 matches at 7 bases. The CDR3 contains 14 residues. Germline V gene sequence: CDR1 SNHLY, CDR2 FYNGKV (reference sequence). Losses at the gene ends were 4 bases for V and 4 bases for J; bases not matched to a gene: 5. The covered CDR3 bases are TGTGCCAGCAGCTCCGGACTGGACAAAAACACCTTGTAC. It codes for CASSSGLDKNTLY. The whole CDR3 sequence reads CASSSGLDKNTLYF.

This clone was counted only a few times. Gene names refer to mouse genes. The read falls 1 residue short of the CDR3 end, and the missing part is taken from the germline J gene. The chain links TRBV12-1 to TRBJ1-3; D not resolved. In germline, CDR1 is SGHSN, CDR2 HYEKVE. The CDR3 contains 13 residues. V shed 0 bases and J shed 1 base, with 3 bases lying between them. The CDR3 here is CASSLVSGNTLYF. Partial CDR3 DNA: TGTGCCAGCTCTCTCGTCTCTGGAAATACGCTCTAT.